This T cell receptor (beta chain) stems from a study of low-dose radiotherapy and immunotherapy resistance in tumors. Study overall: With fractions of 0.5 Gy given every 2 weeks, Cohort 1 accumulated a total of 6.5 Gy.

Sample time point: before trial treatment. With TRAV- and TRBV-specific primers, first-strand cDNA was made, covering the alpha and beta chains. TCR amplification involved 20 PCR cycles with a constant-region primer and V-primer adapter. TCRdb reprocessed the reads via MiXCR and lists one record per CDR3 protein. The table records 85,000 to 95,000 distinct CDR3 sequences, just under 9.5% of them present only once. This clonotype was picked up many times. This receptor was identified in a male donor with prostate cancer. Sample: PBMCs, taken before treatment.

This chain's CDR3 is CASSDEKTGHSYEQYF. The CDR3 DNA follows: TGTGCCAGCAGCGACGAAAAGACAGGTCACTCCTACGAGCAGTACTTC. The V call is TRBV7-8, the J call TRBJ2-7; tentatively, D is TRBD1 (6 bases). V was pared by 5 bases and J by 0 bases, with 17 bases between. CDR3 size: 16 residues. CDR1 is SGHVS, CDR2 FQNEAQ, per germline.